This T cell receptor beta chain was sequenced during a study of neurological immune-mediated disorders. Study context: Relapsing-remitting disease affected some 31, and secondary progressive 3, of some 34 multiple sclerosis patients. Findings and caveats of the study: The greatest TCR clonal expansion occurred in HTLV-1-associated myelopathy and the least in multiple sclerosis, which fell below healthy controls.

As for the cDNA, it was generated by 5'RACE with 10-nucleotide random UMIs. TCRdb reanalysed the 5' RACE reads using MiXCR and keeps one entry per CDR3 protein. In the table there are about 58,000 distinct CDR3 sequences, about 3.4% of which are singletons. This clonotype was detected many times. The antigen is undetermined. PBMCs stored at -80 C, 2 million in total, were the source of the unsorted libraries. Germline CDR1 SGHVS, CDR2 FQNEAQ. The V end was cut by 8 bases, the J end by 1 base, with 11 bases between. The CDR3 runs 13 residues. The receptor's source is a woman aged 60 to 75 with multiple sclerosis. The sample was PBMCs. The rearrangement links TRBV7-8 to TRBJ1-1; TRBD1 might be the D (5 bases). This CDR3 is CASAGTENTEAFF. For the CDR3, the DNA is TGTGCCAGCGCCGGGACCGAGAACACTGAAGCTTTCTTT. Filled out from reference TRBV7-8 and TRBJ1-1, the complete variable domain reads GAGVSQSPRYKVAKRGQDVALRCDPISGHVSLFWYQQALGQGPEFLTYFQNEAQLDKSGLPSDRFFAERPEGSVSTLKIQRTQQEDSAVYLCASAGTENTEAFFGQGTRLTVV.